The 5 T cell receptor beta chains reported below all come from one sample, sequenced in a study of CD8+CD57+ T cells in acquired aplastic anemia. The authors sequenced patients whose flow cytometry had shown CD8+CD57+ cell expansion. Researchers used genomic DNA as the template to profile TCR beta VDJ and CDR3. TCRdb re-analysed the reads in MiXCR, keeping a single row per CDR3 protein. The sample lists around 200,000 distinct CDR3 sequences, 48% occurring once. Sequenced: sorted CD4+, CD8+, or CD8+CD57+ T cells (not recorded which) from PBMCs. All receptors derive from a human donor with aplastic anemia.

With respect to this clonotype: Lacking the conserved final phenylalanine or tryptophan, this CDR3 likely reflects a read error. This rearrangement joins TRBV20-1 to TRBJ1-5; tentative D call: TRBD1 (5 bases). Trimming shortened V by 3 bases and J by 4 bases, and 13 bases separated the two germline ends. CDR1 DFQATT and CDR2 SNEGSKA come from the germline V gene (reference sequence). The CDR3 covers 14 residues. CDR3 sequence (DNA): TGCAGTGCTAGTCAAGGGACGGGTAATCAGCCCCAGCATTCT. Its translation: CSASQGTGNQPQHS.

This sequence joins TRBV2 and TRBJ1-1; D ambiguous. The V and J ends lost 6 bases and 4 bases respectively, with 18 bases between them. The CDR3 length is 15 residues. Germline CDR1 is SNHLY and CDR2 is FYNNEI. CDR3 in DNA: TGTGCCAGCAGCAGAAAGACCCTTGTTAGCACTGAAGCTTTCTTT. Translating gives CASSRKTLVSTEAFF.

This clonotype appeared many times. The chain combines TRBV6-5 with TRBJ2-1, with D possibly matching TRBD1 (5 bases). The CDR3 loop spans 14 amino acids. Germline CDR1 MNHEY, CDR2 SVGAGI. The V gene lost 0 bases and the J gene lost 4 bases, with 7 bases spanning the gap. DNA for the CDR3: TGTGCCAGCAGTTACTCTGGGGCGTACAATGAGCAGTTCTTC. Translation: CASSYSGAYNEQFF.

CDR3 sequence: CASSEFGWTEAFF. Written as DNA, the CDR3 is TGTGCCAGCAGTGAGTTTGGATGGACTGAAGCTTTCTTT. The genes are TRBV2 and TRBJ1-1; D unresolved. Germline CDR1 is SNHLY and CDR2 is FYNNEI. Trimming removed 3 bases from V and 5 bases from J, with 10 bases in between. The CDR3 is made up of 13 amino acids.

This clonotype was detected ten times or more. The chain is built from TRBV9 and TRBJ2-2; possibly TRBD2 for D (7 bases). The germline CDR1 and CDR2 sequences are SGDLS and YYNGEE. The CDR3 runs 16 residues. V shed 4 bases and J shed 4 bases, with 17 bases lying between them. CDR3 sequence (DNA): TGTGCCAGCAGCCCCCGAGGGGGAGGGGGCACCGGGGAGCTGTTTTTT. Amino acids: CASSPRGGGGTGELFF.